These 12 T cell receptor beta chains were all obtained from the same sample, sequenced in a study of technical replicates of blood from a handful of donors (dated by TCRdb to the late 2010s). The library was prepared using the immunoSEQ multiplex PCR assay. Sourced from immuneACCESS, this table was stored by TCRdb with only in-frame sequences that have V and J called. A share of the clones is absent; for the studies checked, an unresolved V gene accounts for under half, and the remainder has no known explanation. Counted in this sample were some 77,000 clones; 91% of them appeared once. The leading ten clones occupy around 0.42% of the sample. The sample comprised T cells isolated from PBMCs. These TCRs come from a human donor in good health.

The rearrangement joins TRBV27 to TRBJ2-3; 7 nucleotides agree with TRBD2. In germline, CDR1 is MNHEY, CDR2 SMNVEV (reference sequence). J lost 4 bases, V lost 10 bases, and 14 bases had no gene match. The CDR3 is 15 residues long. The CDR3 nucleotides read TGTGCCACCCAAGCGCTAGCGGCTGGGGCAGATACGCAGTATTTT. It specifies CATQALAAGADTQYF.

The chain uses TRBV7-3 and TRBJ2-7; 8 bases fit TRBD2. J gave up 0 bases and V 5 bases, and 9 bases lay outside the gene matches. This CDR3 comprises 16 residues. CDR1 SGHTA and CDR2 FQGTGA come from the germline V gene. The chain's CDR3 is CASSLRETSDSYEQYF. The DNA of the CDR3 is TGTGCCAGCAGCCTAAGGGAGACTAGCGACTCCTACGAGCAGTACTTC.

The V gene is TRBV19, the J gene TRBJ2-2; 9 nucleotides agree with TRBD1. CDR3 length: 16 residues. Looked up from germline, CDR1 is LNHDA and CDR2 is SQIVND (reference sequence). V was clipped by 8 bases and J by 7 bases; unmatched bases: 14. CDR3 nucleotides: TGTGCCAGTCTCCGCCCAACAGGGGGCGAGGACGGGGAGCTGTTTTTT. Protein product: CASLRPTGGEDGELFF.

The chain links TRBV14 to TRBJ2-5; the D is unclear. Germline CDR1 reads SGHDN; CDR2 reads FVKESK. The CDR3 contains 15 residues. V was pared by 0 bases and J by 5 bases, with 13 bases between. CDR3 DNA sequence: TGTGCCAGCAGCCAAGAGTTGTCCTACTACGAGACCCAGTACTTC. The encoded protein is CASSQELSYYETQYF.

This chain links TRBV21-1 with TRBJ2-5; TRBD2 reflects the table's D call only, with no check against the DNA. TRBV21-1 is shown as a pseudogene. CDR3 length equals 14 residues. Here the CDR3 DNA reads TGTGCCAGCAGCAAATTTTGCTCCCGGGAGACCCAGTACTTC. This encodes CASSKFCSRETQYF.

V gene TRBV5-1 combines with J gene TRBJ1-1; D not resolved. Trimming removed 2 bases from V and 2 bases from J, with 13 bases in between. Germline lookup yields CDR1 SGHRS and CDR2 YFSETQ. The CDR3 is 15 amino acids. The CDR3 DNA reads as TGCGCCAGCAGCTTCCGAGGGCTAGGCAACACTGAAGCTTTCTTT. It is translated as CASSFRGLGNTEAFF.

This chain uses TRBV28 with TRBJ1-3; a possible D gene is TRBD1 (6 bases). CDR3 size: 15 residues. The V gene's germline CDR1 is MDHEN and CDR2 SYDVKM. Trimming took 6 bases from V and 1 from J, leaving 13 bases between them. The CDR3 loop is CASSRIQGSGNTIYF. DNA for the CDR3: TGTGCCAGCAGCAGAATACAGGGTTCTGGAAACACCATATATTTT.

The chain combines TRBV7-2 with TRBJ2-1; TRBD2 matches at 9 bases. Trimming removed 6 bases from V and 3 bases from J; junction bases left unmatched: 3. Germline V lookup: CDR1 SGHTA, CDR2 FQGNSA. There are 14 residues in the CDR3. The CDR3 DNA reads TGTGCCAGCAGTTTGACTAGCGGCTACAATGAGCAGTTCTTC. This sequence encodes CASSLTSGYNEQFF.

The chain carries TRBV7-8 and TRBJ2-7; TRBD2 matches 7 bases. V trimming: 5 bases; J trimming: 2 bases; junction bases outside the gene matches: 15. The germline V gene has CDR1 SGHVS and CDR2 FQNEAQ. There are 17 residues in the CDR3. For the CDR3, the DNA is TGTGCCAGCAGCCTTCAGGTTTTCGGCGGGAGCACCTACGAGCAGTACTTC. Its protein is CASSLQVFGGSTYEQYF.

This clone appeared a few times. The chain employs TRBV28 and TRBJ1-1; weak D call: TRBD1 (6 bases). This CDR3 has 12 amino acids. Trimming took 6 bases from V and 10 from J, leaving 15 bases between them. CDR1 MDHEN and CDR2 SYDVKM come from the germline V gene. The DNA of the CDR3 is TGTGCCAGCAGCTTAGAAGACAGGTTAGCTTTCTTT. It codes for CASSLEDRLAFF.

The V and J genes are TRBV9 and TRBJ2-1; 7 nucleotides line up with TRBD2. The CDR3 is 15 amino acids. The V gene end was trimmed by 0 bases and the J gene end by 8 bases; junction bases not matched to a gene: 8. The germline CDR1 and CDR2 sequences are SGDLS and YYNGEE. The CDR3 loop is CASSVGREREDEQFF. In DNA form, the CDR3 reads TGTGCCAGCAGCGTAGGGCGGGAGCGAGAGGATGAGCAGTTCTTC. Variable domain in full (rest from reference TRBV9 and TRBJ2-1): DSGVTQTPKHLITATGQRVTLRCSPRSGDLSVYWYQQSLDQGLQFLIQYYNGEERAKGNILERFSAQQFPDLHSELNLSSLELGDSALYFCASSVGREREDEQFFGPGTRLTVL.

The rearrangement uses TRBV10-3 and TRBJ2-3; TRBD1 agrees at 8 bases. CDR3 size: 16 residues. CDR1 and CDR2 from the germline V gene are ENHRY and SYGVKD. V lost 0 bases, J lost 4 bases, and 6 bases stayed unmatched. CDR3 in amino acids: CAISESGQGGPDTQYF. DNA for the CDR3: TGTGCCATCAGTGAGTCCGGACAGGGCGGGCCAGATACGCAGTATTTT.